The 7 T cell receptor beta chains listed next were all sequenced from one sample in a study of cytomegalovirus exposure and HLA in healthy donors. Some clones are missing from TCRdb's copy, which holds only in-frame ones; the method was immunoSEQ multiplex PCR. The repertoire holds approximately 270,000 clones, with more than 75% as singletons. The sample taken for sequencing was PBMCs. These receptors were collected from a man in his late teens or twenties in good health and CMV-seropositive.

This clone has more than one count but fewer than ten. V and J are TRBV2 and TRBJ2-2; D is unresolved. In germline, CDR1 is SNHLY, CDR2 FYNNEI. Trimming took off 0 bases at V and 4 bases at J, with 3 bases between the two ends. This CDR3 is 13 amino acids long. This CDR3 reads CASSEAATGELFF. The CDR3 DNA follows: TGTGCCAGCAGTGAAGCGGCCACCGGGGAGCTGTTTTTT. Full variable domain (missing parts from reference TRBV2 and TRBJ2-2): EPEVTQTPSHQVTQMGQEVILRCVPISNHLYFYWYRQILGQKVEFLVSFYNNEISEKSEIFDDQFSVERPDGSNFTLKIRSTKLEDSAMYFCASSEAATGELFFGEGSRLTVL.

V and J are TRBV7-2 and TRBJ1-1; D is undetermined. Germline V lookup: CDR1 SGHTA, CDR2 FQGNSA. The length of the CDR3 is 13 residues. V lost 6 bases, J lost 1 base, and 9 bases lay in between. The CDR3 DNA is TGTGCCAGCAGTCACGGGAGGAACACTGAAGCTTTCTTT. It encodes CASSHGRNTEAFF.

As concerns this clone: This CDR3 is also generated by other DNA sequences in the sample. The chain employs TRBV5-1 and TRBJ2-7; TRBD1 matches 7 bases. Germline CDR1 SGHRS, CDR2 YFSETQ. The ends lost 4 bases at V and 0 bases at J; junction bases unmatched: 4. CDR3 length: 14 residues. The CDR3 DNA follows: TGCGCCAGCAGCCCCCGGGACAGCTCCTACGAGCAGTACTTC. It specifies CASSPRDSSYEQYF.

The V call is TRBV5-1, the J call TRBJ1-1, with no clear D. The CDR3 spans 15 residues. Germline loops: CDR1 SGHRS, CDR2 YFSETQ. Between the trimmed V and J ends, which lost 0 bases and 1 base, there was a span of 10 bases. CDR3 DNA: TGCGCCAGCAGCTTGGAAAAACACGGGAACACTGAAGCTTTCTTT. It encodes CASSLEKHGNTEAFF.

The gene calls are TRBV4-1 and TRBJ1-5; perhaps TRBD1 as D (5 bases). Trimming cost V 4 bases and J 1 base, with 11 bases left between them. CDR3 length: 15 amino acids. The germline gives CDR1 MGHRA, CDR2 YSYEKL. The CDR3 nucleotides read TGCGCCAGCAGCCCACTTAGACAGAGCAATCAGCCCCAGCATTTT. The encoded protein is CASSPLRQSNQPQHF.

V and J are TRBV4-2 and TRBJ2-1; maybe TRBD2 (6 bases). Trimming cost V 5 bases and J 7 bases, with 15 bases left between them. Looked up from germline, CDR1 is LGHNA and CDR2 is YNFKEQ. The CDR3 is 14 amino acids. In DNA form, the CDR3 reads TGTGCCAGCAGCTCCAATCGCGGGACGAATGAGCAGTTCTTC. Translated: CASSSNRGTNEQFF.

CDR3 region: CASSLHGQAGVKNIQYF. The CDR3 DNA reads as TGTGCCAGCAGCCTCCATGGACAGGCCGGCGTCAAAAACATTCAGTACTTC. The rearrangement uses TRBV7-8 and TRBJ2-4, with TRBD1 identical over 7 bases. Trimming cost V 5 bases and J 3 bases; bases outside gene matches: 13. This CDR3 is 17 amino acids long. Germline assignment: CDR1 SGHVS and CDR2 FQNEAQ.